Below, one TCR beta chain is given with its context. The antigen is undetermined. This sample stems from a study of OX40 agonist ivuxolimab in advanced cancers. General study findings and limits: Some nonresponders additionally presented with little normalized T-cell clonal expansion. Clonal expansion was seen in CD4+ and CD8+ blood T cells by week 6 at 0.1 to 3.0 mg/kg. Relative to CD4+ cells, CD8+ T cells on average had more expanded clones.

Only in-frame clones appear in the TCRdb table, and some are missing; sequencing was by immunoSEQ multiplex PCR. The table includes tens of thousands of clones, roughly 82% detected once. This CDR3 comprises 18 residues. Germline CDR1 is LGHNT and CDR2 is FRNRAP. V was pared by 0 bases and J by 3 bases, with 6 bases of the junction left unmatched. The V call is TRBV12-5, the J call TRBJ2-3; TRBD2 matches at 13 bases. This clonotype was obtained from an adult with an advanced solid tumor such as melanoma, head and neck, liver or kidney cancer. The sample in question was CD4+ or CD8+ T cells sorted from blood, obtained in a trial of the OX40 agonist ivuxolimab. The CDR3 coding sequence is TGTGCTAGTGGTTTGGTAAGGGGGGGACTAGCGGGGACAGATACGCAGTATTTT. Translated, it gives CASGLVRGGLAGTDTQYF.